In this sample, the clone carrying this T cell receptor (beta chain) turned up many times. Its antigen remains unidentified. Time point described: sample taken at primary tumor resection. The sample originates from a study of spatial heterogeneity in lung cancer. Overall study: From matched bulk RNA-seq came a T cell module score, which showed a strong correlation with TCR transcript counts in tumor regions.

Each CDR3 protein gets one entry after TCRdb re-called the 5' RACE reads with MiXCR. The repertoire holds 15,000 to 20,000 distinct CDR3 sequences, with around 6.9% as singletons. V was pared by 8 bases and J by 5 bases, with 7 bases of the junction left unmatched. Germline values: CDR1 MNHEY, CDR2 SVGAGI. The CDR3 loop spans 14 amino acids. The study, taken as a whole, reports: The study found that ubiquitous and regional expanded TCR counts tracked ubiquitous and regional nonsynonymous mutations, respectively. Intratumoral expanded alpha and beta TCR counts were found to track tumor mutation counts.

The sequencing used lung tumor tissue, collected at surgery. V gene TRBV6-5 combines with J gene TRBJ1-1; 11 bases map to TRBD1. The receptor was isolated from a female donor with early-stage non-small cell lung cancer. The CDR3 DNA is TGTGCCAGCGCTATTTGGGACAGGGGGACTGAAGCTTTCTTT. Encoded protein: CASAIWDRGTEAFF.